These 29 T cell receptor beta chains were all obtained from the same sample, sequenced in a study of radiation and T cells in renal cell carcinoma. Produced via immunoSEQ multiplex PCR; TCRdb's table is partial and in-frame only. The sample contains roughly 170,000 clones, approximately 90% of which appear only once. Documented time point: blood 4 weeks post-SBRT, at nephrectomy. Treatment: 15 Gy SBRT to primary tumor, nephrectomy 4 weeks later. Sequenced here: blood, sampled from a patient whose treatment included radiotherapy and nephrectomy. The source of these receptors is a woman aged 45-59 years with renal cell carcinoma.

CDR3 DNA sequence: TGCAGCGTTTTTAGTTCAAACTATGGCTACACCTTC. It yields the protein CSVFSSNYGYTF. The chain recombines TRBV29-1 with TRBJ1-2; unclear D gene. This CDR3 region has 12 residues. The germline V gene encodes CDR1 SQVTM and CDR2 ANQGSEA. V was pared by 5 bases and J by 2 bases, with 9 bases between.

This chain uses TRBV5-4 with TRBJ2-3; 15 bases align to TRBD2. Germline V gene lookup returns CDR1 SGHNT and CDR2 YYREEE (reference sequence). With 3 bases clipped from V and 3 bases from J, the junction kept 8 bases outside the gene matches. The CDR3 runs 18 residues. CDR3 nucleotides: TGTGCCAGCAGCTCTGGACTAGCGGGGGGGTTGCGTACAGATACGCAGTATTTT. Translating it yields CASSSGLAGGLRTDTQYF.

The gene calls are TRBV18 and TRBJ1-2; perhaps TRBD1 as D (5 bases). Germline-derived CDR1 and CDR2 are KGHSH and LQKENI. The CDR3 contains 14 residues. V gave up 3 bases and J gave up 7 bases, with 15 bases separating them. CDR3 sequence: CASSPREDSFGYTF. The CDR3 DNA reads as TGTGCCAGCTCACCCCGGGAAGACAGCTTTGGCTACACCTTC.

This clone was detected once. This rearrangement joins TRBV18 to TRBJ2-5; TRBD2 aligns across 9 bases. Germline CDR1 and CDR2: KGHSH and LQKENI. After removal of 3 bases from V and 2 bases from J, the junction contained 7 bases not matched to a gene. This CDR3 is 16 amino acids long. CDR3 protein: CASSPPGLAHQETQYF. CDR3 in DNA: TGTGCCAGCTCACCCCCGGGACTAGCACATCAAGAGACCCAGTACTTC.

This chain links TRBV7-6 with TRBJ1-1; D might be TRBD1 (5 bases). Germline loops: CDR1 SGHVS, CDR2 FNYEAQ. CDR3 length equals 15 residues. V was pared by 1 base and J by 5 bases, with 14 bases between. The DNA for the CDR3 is TGTGCCAGCAGCTTAGGCCAGGGAAGGGGAACTGAAGCTTTCTTT. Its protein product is CASSLGQGRGTEAFF.

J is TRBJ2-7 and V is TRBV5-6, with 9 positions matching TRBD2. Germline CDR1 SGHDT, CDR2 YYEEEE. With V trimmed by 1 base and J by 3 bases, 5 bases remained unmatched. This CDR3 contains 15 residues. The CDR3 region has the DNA TGTGCCAGCAGCTTGCTACTAGCGGGTCTCTACGAGCAGTACTTC. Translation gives CASSLLLAGLYEQYF.

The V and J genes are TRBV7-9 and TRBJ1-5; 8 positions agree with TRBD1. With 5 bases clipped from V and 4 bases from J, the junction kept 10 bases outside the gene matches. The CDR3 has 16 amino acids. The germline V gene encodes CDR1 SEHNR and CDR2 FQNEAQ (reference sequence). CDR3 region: CASSQSGTGTNQPQHF. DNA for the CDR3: TGTGCCAGCAGCCAGTCCGGGACAGGCACAAATCAGCCCCAGCATTTT.

CDR3 sequence reads: CATSKGRGAGNQPQHF. CDR3 DNA sequence: TGTGCCACCAGCAAGGGGCGGGGGGCTGGCAATCAGCCCCAGCATTTT. The chain recombines TRBV15 with TRBJ1-5, with D perhaps TRBD1 (6 bases). Trimming took 4 bases from V and 2 from J, leaving 15 bases between them. The V gene's germline CDR1 is LNHNV and CDR2 YYDKDF (reference sequence). This CDR3 is built from 16 residues.

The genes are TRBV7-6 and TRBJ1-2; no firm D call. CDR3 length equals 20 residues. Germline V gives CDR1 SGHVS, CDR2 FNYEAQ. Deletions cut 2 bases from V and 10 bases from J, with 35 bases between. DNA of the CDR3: TGTGCCAGCAGCTTAAGTTTTTTCCGGGATCCCACGCCTGGATTGGGGTACTACACCTTC. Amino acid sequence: CASSLSFFRDPTPGLGYYTF.

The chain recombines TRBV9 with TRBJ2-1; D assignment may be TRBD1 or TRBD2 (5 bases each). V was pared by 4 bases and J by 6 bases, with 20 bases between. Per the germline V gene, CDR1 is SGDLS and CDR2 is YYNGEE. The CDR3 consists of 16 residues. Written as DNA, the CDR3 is TGTGCCAGCAGCCCGGACCCAAGGGGACCGGGCAATGAGCAGTTCTTC. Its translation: CASSPDPRGPGNEQFF.

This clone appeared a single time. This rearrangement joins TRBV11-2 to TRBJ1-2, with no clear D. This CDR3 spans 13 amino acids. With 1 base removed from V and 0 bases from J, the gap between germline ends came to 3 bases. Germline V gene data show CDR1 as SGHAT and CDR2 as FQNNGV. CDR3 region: CASSLAPNYGYTF. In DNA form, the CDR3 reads TGTGCCAGCAGCTTAGCACCTAACTATGGCTACACCTTC. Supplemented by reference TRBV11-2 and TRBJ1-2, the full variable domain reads EAGVAQSPRYKIIEKRQSVAFWCNPISGHATLYWYQQILGQGPKLLIQFQNNGVVDDSQLPKDRFSAERLKGVDSTLKIQPAKLEDSAVYLCASSLAPNYGYTFGSGTRLTVV.

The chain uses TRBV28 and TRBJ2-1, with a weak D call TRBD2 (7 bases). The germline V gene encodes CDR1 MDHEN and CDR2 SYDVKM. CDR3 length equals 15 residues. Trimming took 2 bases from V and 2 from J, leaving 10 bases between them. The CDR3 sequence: CASSLRGGPYNEQFF. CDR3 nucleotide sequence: TGTGCCAGCAGTTTAAGGGGGGGGCCCTACAATGAGCAGTTCTTC.

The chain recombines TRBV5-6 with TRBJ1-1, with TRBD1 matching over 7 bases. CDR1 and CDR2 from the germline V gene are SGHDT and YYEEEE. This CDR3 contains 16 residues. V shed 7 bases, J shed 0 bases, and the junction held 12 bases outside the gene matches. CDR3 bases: TGTGCCAGCGGCCAGGGGGGTATACGTCTGAACACTGAAGCTTTCTTT. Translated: CASGQGGIRLNTEAFF.

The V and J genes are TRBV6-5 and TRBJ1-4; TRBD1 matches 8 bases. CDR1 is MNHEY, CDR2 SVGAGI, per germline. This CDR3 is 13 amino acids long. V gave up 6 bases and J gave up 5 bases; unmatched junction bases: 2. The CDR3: CASRDRVNEKLFF. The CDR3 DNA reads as TGTGCCAGCAGGGACAGGGTGAATGAAAAACTGTTTTTT.

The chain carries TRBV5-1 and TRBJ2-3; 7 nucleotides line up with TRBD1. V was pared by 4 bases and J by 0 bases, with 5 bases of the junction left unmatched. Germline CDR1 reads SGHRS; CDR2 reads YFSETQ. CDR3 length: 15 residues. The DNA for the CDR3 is TGCGCCAGCAGCATTGTGGACAGGAGCACAGATACGCAGTATTTT. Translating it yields CASSIVDRSTDTQYF. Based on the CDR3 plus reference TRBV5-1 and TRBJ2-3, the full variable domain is KAGVTQTPRYLIKTRGQQVTLSCSPISGHRSVSWYQQTPGQGLQFLFEYFSETQRNKGNFPGRFSGRQFSNSRSEMNVSTLELGDSALYLCASSIVDRSTDTQYFGPGTRLTVL.

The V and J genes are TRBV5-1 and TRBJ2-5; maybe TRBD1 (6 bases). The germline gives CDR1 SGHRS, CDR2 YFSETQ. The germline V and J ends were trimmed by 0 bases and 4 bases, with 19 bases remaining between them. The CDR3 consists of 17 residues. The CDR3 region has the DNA TGCGCCAGCAGCTTGGATCAACAGGGATGGGGTGCAGAGACCCAGTACTTC. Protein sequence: CASSLDQQGWGAETQYF.

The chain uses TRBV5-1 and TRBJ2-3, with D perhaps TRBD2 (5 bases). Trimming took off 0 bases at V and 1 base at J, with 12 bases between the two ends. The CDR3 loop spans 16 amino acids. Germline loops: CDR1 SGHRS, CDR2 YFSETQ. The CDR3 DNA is TGCGCCAGCAGCTTGGAAAACCGGGGAGGCACAGATACGCAGTATTTT. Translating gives CASSLENRGGTDTQYF.

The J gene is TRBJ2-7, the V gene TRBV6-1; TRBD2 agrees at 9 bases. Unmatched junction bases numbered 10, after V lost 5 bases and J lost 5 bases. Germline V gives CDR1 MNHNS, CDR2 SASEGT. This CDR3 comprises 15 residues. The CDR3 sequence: CASSQPGLAVDEQYF. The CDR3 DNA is TGTGCCAGCAGTCAACCGGGACTAGCTGTCGACGAGCAGTACTTC.

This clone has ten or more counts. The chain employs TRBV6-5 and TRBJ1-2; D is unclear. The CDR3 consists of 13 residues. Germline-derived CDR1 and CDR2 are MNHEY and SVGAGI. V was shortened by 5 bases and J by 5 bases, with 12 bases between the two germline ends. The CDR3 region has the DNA TGTGCCAGCAGTCGCTTGTCAGGTTATGGCTACACCTTC. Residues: CASSRLSGYGYTF.

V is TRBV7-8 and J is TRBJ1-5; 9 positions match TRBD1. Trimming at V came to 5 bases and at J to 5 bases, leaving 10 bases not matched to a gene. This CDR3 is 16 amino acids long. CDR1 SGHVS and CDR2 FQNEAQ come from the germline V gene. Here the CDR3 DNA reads TGTGCCAGCAGCCCTCCTCTGGACAGGGGTGATCAGCCCCAGCATTTT. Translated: CASSPPLDRGDQPQHF.

The CDR3 DNA reads TGTGCCAGCAGCCAGGGGAGGGACCAGCCCCAGCATTTT. Translated: CASSQGRDQPQHF. This chain uses TRBV7-9 with TRBJ1-5; TRBD1 might be the D (6 bases). Deletions cut 5 bases from V and 7 bases from J, with 12 bases between. The CDR3 is made up of 13 amino acids. Germline V CDR1 and CDR2: SEHNR, FQNEAQ (reference sequence).

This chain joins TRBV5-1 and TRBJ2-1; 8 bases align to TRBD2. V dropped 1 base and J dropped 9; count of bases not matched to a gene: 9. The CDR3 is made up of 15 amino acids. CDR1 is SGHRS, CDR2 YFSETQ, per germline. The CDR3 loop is CASSLNAGGSGEQFF. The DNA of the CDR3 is TGCGCCAGCAGCTTGAACGCGGGGGGATCGGGTGAGCAGTTCTTC.

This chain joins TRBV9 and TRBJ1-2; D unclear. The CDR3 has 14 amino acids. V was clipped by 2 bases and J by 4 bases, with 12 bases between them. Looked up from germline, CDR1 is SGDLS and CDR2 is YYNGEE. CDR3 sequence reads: CASSVEGQLYGYTF. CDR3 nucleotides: TGTGCCAGCAGCGTTGAAGGGCAGCTCTATGGCTACACCTTC.

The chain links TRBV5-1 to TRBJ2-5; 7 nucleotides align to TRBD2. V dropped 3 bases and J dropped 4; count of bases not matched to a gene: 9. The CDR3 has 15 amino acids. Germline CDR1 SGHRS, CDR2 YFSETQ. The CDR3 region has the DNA TGCGCCAGCAGCTCCCGCGGGGGTGGTGGAGAGACCCAGTACTTC. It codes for CASSSRGGGGETQYF.

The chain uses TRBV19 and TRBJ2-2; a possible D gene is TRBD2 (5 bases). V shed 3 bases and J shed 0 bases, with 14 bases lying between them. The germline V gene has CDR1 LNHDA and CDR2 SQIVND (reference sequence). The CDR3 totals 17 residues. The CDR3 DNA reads TGTGCCAGTAGTATTACTAGTAATCGAGCGAACACCGGGGAGCTGTTTTTT. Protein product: CASSITSNRANTGELFF.

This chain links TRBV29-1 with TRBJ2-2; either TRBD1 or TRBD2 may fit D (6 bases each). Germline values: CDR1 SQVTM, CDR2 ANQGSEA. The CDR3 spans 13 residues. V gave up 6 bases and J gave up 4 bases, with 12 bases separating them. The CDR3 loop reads CSVAEGGTGELFF. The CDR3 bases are TGCAGCGTCGCTGAGGGGGGCACCGGGGAGCTGTTTTTT.

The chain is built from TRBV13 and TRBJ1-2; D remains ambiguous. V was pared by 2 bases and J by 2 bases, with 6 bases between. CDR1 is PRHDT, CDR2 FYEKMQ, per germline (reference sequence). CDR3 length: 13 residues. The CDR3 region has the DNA TGTGCCAGCAGCTTAACCAGGAACTATGGCTACACCTTC. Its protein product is CASSLTRNYGYTF.

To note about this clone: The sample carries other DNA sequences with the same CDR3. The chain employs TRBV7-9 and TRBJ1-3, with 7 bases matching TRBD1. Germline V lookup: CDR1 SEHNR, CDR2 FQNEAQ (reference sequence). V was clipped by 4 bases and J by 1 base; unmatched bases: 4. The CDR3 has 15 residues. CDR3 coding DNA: TGTGCCAGCAGCTACGACAGGGATTCTGGAAACACCATATATTTT. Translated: CASSYDRDSGNTIYF.

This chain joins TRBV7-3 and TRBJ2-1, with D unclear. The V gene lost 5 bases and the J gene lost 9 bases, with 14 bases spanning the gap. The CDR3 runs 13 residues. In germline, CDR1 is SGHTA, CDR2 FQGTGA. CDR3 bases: TGTGCCAGCAGCCAGTCCCCCGTCGGTGAGCAGTTCTTC. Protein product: CASSQSPVGEQFF. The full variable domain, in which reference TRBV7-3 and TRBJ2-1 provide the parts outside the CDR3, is GAGVSQTPSNKVTEKGKYVELRCDPISGHTALYWYRQSLGQGPEFLIYFQGTGAADDSGLPNDRFFAVRPEGSVSTLKIQRTERGDSAVYLCASSQSPVGEQFFGPGTRLTVL.